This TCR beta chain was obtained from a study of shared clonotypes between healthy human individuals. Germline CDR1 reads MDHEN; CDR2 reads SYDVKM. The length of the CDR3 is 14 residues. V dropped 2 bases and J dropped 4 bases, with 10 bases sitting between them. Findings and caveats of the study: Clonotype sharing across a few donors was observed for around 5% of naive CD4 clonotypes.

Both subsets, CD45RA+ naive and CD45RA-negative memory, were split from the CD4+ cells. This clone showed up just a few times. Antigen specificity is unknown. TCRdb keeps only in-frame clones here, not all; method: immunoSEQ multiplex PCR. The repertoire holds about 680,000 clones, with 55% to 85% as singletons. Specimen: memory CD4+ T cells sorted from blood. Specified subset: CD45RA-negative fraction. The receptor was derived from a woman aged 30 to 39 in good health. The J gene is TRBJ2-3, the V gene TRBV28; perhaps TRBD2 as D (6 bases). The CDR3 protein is CASSLGGNSDTQYF. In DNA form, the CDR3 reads TGTGCCAGCAGTTTAGGAGGGAATTCAGATACGCAGTATTTT.